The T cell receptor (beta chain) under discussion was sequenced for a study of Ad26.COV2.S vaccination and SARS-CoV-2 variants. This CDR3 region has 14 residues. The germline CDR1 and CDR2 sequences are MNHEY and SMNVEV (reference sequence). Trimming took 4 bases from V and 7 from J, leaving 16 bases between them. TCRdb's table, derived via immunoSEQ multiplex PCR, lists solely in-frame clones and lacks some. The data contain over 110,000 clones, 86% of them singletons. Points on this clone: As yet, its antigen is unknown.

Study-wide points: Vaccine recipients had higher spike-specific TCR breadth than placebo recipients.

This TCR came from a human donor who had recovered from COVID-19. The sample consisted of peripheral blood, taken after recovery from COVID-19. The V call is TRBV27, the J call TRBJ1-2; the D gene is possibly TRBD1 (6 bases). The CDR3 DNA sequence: TGTGCCAGCAGTTACATACAGGGTGGCGGTGGCTACACCTTC. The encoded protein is CASSYIQGGGGYTF.